These 29 T cell receptor beta chains came from one sample sequenced in a study of cytomegalovirus exposure and HLA in healthy donors. A multiplex PCR was run with 60 Vbeta primers and 13 Jbeta primers. Method: immunoSEQ multiplex PCR; TCRdb's copy keeps in-frame clones and lacks some. The repertoire holds about 75,000 clones, with almost 85% as singletons. Sequenced material: PBMCs. These receptors all come from a man between 18 and 35 years old in good health and CMV-seronegative.

The CDR3: CATSTGQQIATGELFF. The CDR3 DNA reads as TGTGCCACCAGCACGGGACAGCAAATAGCAACCGGGGAGCTGTTTTTT. The V gene is TRBV15, the J gene TRBJ2-2; 7 nucleotides line up with TRBD1. The V and J ends lost 4 bases and 5 bases, in that order; junction bases with no gene match: 10. Germline CDR1 and CDR2: LNHNV and YYDKDF (reference sequence). This CDR3 spans 16 amino acids.

This chain links TRBV28 with TRBJ2-5; 8 bases are a match to TRBD1. Germline CDR1 reads MDHEN; CDR2 reads SYDVKM. V trimming: 6 bases; J trimming: 5 bases; junction bases outside the gene matches: 20. This CDR3 is 18 amino acids long. DNA of the CDR3: TGTGCCAGCAGCCTATATCCCGACCAGGACAGGGATGGGGAGACCCAGTACTTC. Protein sequence: CASSLYPDQDRDGETQYF.

This chain joins TRBV19 and TRBJ1-6, with D uncertain. V was cut by 2 bases and J by 6 bases, with 8 bases left in between. Germline V gene data show CDR1 as LNHDA and CDR2 as SQIVND (reference sequence). The CDR3 loop spans 14 amino acids. The CDR3 here is CASSITAVNSPLHF. The CDR3 coding sequence is TGTGCCAGTAGTATAACAGCCGTTAATTCACCCCTCCACTTT. Full variable domain (rest looked up from reference TRBV19 and TRBJ1-6): DGGITQSPKYLFRKEGQNVTLSCEQNLNHDAMYWYRQDPGQGLRLIYYSQIVNDFQKGDIAEGYSVSREKKESFPLTVTSAQKNPTAFYLCASSITAVNSPLHFGNGTRLTVT.

The chain couples TRBV28 to TRBJ2-1; a weak D match, TRBD1 (6 bases). Deletions cut 0 bases from V and 10 bases from J, with 22 bases between. The CDR3 length is 17 residues. CDR1 is MDHEN and CDR2 is SYDVKM in the germline V gene. The CDR3 spells CASSLWTSAGRRGEQFF. In DNA, the CDR3 is TGTGCCAGCAGTTTATGGACAAGCGCCGGCCGCAGGGGCGAGCAGTTCTTC. Filled out from reference TRBV28 and TRBJ2-1, the complete variable domain reads DVKVTQSSRYLVKRTGEKVFLECVQDMDHENMFWYRQDPGLGLRLIYFSYDVKMKEKGDIPEGYSVSREKKERFSLILESASTNQTSMYLCASSLWTSAGRRGEQFFGPGTRLTVL.

This sequence joins TRBV7-2 and TRBJ1-2; 7 bases line up with TRBD1. The CDR3 length is 15 residues. J was trimmed by 14 bases and V by 5 bases; bases with no gene match: 20. Germline CDR1 reads SGHTA; CDR2 reads FQGNSA. The CDR3 DNA sequence: TGTGCCAGCAGCGAAAACAGCCGGGACAGCCTAACTAGGACCTTC. This encodes CASSENSRDSLTRTF.

The chain employs TRBV7-3 and TRBJ2-1, with 9 positions matching TRBD2. The V segment lost 2 bases and the J segment 6 bases; nucleotides outside the gene matches: 8. The CDR3 contains 16 residues. The germline V gene encodes CDR1 SGHTA and CDR2 FQGTGA. The CDR3 DNA is TGTGCCAGCAGCTTACATGCGGGAGGGCCCTCCAATGAGCAGTTCTTC. Protein product: CASSLHAGGPSNEQFF.

This rearrangement joins TRBV9 to TRBJ2-5; D is undetermined. The CDR3 spans 14 residues. In germline, CDR1 is SGDLS, CDR2 YYNGEE. V lost 3 bases to trimming and J lost 5 bases, with 14 bases between them. The CDR3 spells CASSAYVLGETQYF. Here the CDR3 DNA reads TGTGCCAGCAGCGCGTACGTTCTCGGGGAGACCCAGTACTTC.

This clone was detected a few times. The V and J genes are TRBV19 and TRBJ2-1, with a weak D call TRBD2 (5 bases). Trimming took 6 bases from V and 4 from J, leaving 13 bases between them. This CDR3 is 14 amino acids long. The germline CDR1 and CDR2 sequences are LNHDA and SQIVND (reference sequence). The CDR3 coding sequence is TGTGCCAGTAGACCCAACCGAGGGTACAATGAGCAGTTCTTC. Its protein is CASRPNRGYNEQFF.

The chain joins TRBV29-1 to TRBJ2-5; 8 bases are a match to TRBD2. The DNA matches TRBJ2-7 better at its end, which makes the J call doubtful. The CDR3 extends over 14 amino acids. The germline CDR1 and CDR2 sequences are SQVTM and ANQGSEA. The CDR3 DNA reads as TGCAGCGTTGAAGGCGGGAGGCAATCCTACGAGCAGTACTTC. It yields the protein CSVEGGRQSYEQYF.

The rearrangement joins TRBV6-5 to TRBJ2-1, with D perhaps matching TRBD1 (6 bases). V shed 4 bases and J shed 12 bases, with 10 bases lying between them. The CDR3 sequence is 11 residues long. Per germline, CDR1 MNHEY and CDR2 SVGAGI. This chain's CDR3 is CASSSGQRQFF. The CDR3 DNA reads as TGTGCCAGCAGTTCTGGACAGAGGCAGTTCTTC.

The chain uses TRBV5-6 and TRBJ2-5; D might be TRBD1 (6 bases). The V end was cut by 1 base, the J end by 5 bases, with 15 bases between. Germline V gene data show CDR1 as SGHDT and CDR2 as YYEEEE. The CDR3 contains 15 residues. CDR3 DNA: TGTGCCAGCAGCTTGTTCGTTCGACAGGAGGAGACCCAGTACTTC. It yields the protein CASSLFVRQEETQYF.

The DNA for the CDR3 is TGTGCCAGCAGCAAAGCTCACCACCCGGTATCCAGCGAAGAGACCCAGTACTTC. This encodes CASSKAHHPVSSEETQYF. The genes are TRBV21-1 and TRBJ2-5; the table's D call, TRBD2, has no DNA check behind it. TRBV21-1 is noted as a pseudogene. The CDR3 is 18 amino acids.

V is TRBV7-9 and J is TRBJ2-2; D is undetermined. This CDR3 spans 16 amino acids. Germline CDR1 SEHNR, CDR2 FQNEAQ (reference sequence). Deletions cut 0 bases from V and 3 bases from J, with 11 bases between. This CDR3 reads CASSLAVWSDTGELFF. DNA of the CDR3: TGTGCCAGCAGCTTAGCGGTCTGGAGTGACACCGGGGAGCTGTTTTTT.

V usage is TRBV6-5 and J usage is TRBJ2-7; D possibly corresponds to TRBD1 (6 bases). V lost 0 bases and J lost 1, with 13 bases in between. This CDR3 has 16 amino acids. Germline loops: CDR1 MNHEY, CDR2 SVGAGI. CDR3 residues: CASSYSTRTASYEQYF. DNA of the CDR3: TGTGCCAGCAGTTACTCGACCCGGACAGCTTCCTACGAGCAGTACTTC.

The chain is built from TRBV19 and TRBJ2-6, with unresolved D. The CDR3 loop spans 16 amino acids. Trimming took 0 bases from V and 0 from J, leaving 6 bases between them. From germline, CDR1 is LNHDA and CDR2 SQIVND (reference sequence). CDR3 residues: CASSIDSGSGANVLTF. The CDR3 region has the DNA TGTGCCAGTAGTATAGATTCGGGCTCTGGGGCCAACGTCCTGACTTTC. Variable domain in full (rest from reference TRBV19 and TRBJ2-6): DGGITQSPKYLFRKEGQNVTLSCEQNLNHDAMYWYRQDPGQGLRLIYYSQIVNDFQKGDIAEGYSVSREKKESFPLTVTSAQKNPTAFYLCASSIDSGSGANVLTFGAGSRLTVL.

V is TRBV5-1 and J is TRBJ2-7, with TRBD2 matching 12 bases. V lost 4 bases, J lost 4 bases, and 6 bases stayed unmatched. CDR3 length equals 15 residues. Germline CDR1 and CDR2: SGHRS and YFSETQ. This CDR3 reads CASSPRTSGNYEQYF. The CDR3 coding sequence is TGCGCCAGCAGCCCGCGGACTAGCGGGAATTACGAGCAGTACTTC.

The gene calls are TRBV28 and TRBJ2-2, with no clear D. Germline V lookup: CDR1 MDHEN, CDR2 SYDVKM. This CDR3 spans 11 amino acids. CDR3 sequence: CGYSTTGELFF. As DNA, the CDR3 is TGTGGGTACTCTACCACCGGGGAGCTGTTTTTT.

The chain couples TRBV14 to TRBJ2-5; D may be TRBD2 (6 bases). Germline-derived CDR1 and CDR2 are SGHDN and FVKESK. V lost 2 bases and J 4 bases, leaving 14 bases between the germline ends. The CDR3 is 15 residues long. This chain's CDR3 is CASSQYSTSLETQYF. In DNA, the CDR3 is TGTGCCAGCAGCCAATATAGCACTAGCTTAGAGACCCAGTACTTC.

This clone was picked up one time. The chain couples TRBV28 to TRBJ2-1, with 9 positions matching TRBD1. J was trimmed by 4 bases and V by 4 bases; bases with no gene match: 8. Germline CDR1 reads MDHEN; CDR2 reads SYDVKM. CDR3 length: 16 amino acids. In DNA form, the CDR3 reads TGTGCCAGCAGTTCCAGGGGACAGGGACTTTACAATGAGCAGTTCTTC. This encodes CASSSRGQGLYNEQFF.

CDR3 nucleotides: TGTGCCAGAGACAGGGGGCACCCCGTCCACTACGAGCAGTACTTC. Translated, it gives CARDRGHPVHYEQYF. The chain uses TRBV6-5 and TRBJ2-7, with 10 bases aligning to TRBD1. The J segment lost 3 bases and the V segment lost 9 bases, leaving 11 bases of the junction unmatched. This CDR3 contains 15 residues. Germline V gene lookup returns CDR1 MNHEY and CDR2 SVGAGI.

The gene calls are TRBV10-3 and TRBJ2-6, with TRBD2 matching 11 bases. Germline V lookup: CDR1 ENHRY, CDR2 SYGVKD. This CDR3 is built from 16 residues. Trimming took 8 bases from V and 1 from J; bases not matched to a gene: 4. The CDR3 loop reads CAIQGTSGSGANVLTF. CDR3 DNA: TGTGCCATCCAAGGGACTAGCGGATCTGGGGCCAACGTCCTGACTTTC.

The V call is TRBV14, the J call TRBJ1-3; D unclear. CDR1 and CDR2 from the germline V gene are SGHDN and FVKESK. This CDR3 is 15 amino acids long. Trimming removed 1 base from V and 0 bases from J, with 7 bases in between. As DNA, the CDR3 is TGTGCCAGCAGCCAAGTAACAGCCTCTGGAAACACCATATATTTT. Amino acid sequence: CASSQVTASGNTIYF.

The chain couples TRBV6-5 to TRBJ2-5, with 15 nucleotides matching TRBD2. The J segment lost 4 bases and the V segment lost 4 bases, leaving 1 base of the junction unmatched. Germline CDR1 reads MNHEY; CDR2 reads SVGAGI. The CDR3 extends over 15 amino acids. CDR3 region: CASSWTSGGAETQYF. In DNA form, the CDR3 reads TGTGCCAGCAGTTGGACTAGCGGGGGGGCAGAGACCCAGTACTTC.

The chain is built from TRBV28 and TRBJ1-5, with TRBD1 matching over 7 bases. Germline V gene data show CDR1 as MDHEN and CDR2 as SYDVKM. The CDR3 has 13 amino acids. V trimming: 6 bases; J trimming: 4 bases; junction bases outside the gene matches: 3. In DNA form, the CDR3 reads TGTGCCAGCAGACAGGGGTTTAATCAGCCCCAGCATTTT. The encoded protein is CASRQGFNQPQHF.

The V gene is TRBV7-2, the J gene TRBJ2-2; D might be TRBD1 (5 bases). The CDR3 sequence is 14 residues long. V was shortened by 5 bases and J by 3 bases, with 10 bases between the two germline ends. In germline, CDR1 is SGHTA, CDR2 FQGNSA. CDR3 sequence (DNA): TGTGCCAGCAGCCCTCAGGGTTACACCGGGGAGCTGTTTTTT. Encoded protein: CASSPQGYTGELFF.

The rearrangement links TRBV6-6 to TRBJ2-1; 7 bases agree with TRBD1. The CDR3 has 14 amino acids. V trimming: 5 bases; J trimming: 6 bases; junction bases outside the gene matches: 7. Germline V lookup: CDR1 MNHNY, CDR2 SVGAGI (reference sequence). The chain's CDR3 is CASSPTTGPNEQFF. The CDR3, as DNA: TGTGCCAGCAGTCCGACGACAGGGCCCAATGAGCAGTTCTTC.

This clone has a single count. The junction does not match germline at one end; this may be a read error. The rearrangement links TRBV7-7 to TRBJ2-3; D might be TRBD1 (6 bases). Germline-derived CDR1 and CDR2 are SSHAT and FNYEAQ (reference sequence). The CDR3 covers 15 residues. This CDR3 is CASSLAPGVLDTQYF. CDR3 nucleotide sequence: TGTGCTAGCAGCTTAGCTCCAGGGGTGCTAGATACGCAGTATTTT.

V is TRBV19 and J is TRBJ2-7; no definite D call. The V gene lost 5 bases and the J gene lost 0 bases, with 11 bases spanning the gap. The germline V gene has CDR1 LNHDA and CDR2 SQIVND (reference sequence). The CDR3 spans 14 residues. CDR3 loop: CASSPSVLSYEQYF. CDR3 DNA sequence: TGTGCCAGTAGTCCCTCCGTCCTCTCCTACGAGCAGTACTTC.

V gene TRBV28 combines with J gene TRBJ2-3, with TRBD1 identical over 9 bases. Germline assignment: CDR1 MDHEN and CDR2 SYDVKM. With 5 bases clipped from V and 4 bases from J, the junction kept 10 bases outside the gene matches. The CDR3 has 16 residues. This chain's CDR3 is CASSHTGGQLADTQYF. The DNA of the CDR3 is TGTGCCAGCAGTCACACAGGGGGCCAGTTGGCAGATACGCAGTATTTT.